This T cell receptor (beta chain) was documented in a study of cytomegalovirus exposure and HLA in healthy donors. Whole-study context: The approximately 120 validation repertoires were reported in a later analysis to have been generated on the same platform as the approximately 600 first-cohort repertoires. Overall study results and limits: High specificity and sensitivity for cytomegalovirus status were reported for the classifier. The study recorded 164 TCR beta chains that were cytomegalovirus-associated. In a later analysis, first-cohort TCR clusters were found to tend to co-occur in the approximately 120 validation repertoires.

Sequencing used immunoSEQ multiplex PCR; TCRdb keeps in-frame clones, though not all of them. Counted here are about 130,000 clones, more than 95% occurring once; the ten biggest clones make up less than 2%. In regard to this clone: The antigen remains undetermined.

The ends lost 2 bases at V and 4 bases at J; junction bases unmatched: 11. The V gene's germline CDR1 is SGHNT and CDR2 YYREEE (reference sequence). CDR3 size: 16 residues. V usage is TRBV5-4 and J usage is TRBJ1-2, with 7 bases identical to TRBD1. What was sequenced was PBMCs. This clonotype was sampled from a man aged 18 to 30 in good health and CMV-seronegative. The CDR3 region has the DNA TGTGCCAGCAGCTTTGGCGGACAGGCCGGGTCCTATGGCTACACCTTC. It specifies CASSFGGQAGSYGYTF.